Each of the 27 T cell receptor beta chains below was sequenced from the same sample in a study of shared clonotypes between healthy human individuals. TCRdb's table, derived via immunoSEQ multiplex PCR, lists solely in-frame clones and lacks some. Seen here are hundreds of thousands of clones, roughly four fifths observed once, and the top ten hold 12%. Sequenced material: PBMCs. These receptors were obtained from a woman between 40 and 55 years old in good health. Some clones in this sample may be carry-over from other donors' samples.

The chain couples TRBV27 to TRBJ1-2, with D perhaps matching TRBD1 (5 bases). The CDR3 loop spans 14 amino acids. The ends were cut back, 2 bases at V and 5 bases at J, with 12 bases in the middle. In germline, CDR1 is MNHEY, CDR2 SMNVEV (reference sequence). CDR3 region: CASSLDPGWYGYTF. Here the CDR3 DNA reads TGTGCCAGCAGTTTAGACCCAGGGTGGTATGGCTACACCTTC.

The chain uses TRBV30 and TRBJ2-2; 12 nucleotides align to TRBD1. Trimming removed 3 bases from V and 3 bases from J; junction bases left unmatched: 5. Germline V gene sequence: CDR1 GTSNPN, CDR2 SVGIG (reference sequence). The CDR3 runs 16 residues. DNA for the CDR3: TGTGCCTGGAGGGGGGACAGGGGGCCGGACACCGGGGAGCTGTTTTTT. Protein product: CAWRGDRGPDTGELFF.

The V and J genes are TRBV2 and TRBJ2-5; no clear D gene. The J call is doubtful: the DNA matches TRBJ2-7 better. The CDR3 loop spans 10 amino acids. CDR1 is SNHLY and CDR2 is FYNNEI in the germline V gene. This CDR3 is CASSENEQYF. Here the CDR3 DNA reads TGTGCCAGCAGTGAAAACGAGCAGTACTTC.

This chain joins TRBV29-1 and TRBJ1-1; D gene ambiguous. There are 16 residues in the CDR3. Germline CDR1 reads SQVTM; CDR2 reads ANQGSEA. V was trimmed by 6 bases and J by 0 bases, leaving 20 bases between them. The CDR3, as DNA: TGCAGCGTCAGTTTTAGCCCAGTTTACATGAACACTGAAGCTTTCTTT. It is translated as CSVSFSPVYMNTEAFF. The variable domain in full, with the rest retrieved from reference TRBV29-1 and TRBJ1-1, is SAVISQKPSRDICQRGTSLTIQCQVDSQVTMMFWYRQQPGQSLTLIATANQGSEATYESGFVIDKFPISRPNLTFSTLTVSNMSPEDSSIYLCSVSFSPVYMNTEAFFGQGTRLTVV.

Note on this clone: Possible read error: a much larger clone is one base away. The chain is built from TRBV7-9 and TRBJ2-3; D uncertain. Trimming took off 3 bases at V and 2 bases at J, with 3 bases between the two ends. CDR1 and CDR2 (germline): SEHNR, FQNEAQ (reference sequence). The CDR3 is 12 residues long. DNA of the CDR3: TGTGCCAGCAGCTTCGACACAGATACGCAGTATTTT. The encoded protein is CASSFDTDTQYF.

As DNA, the CDR3 is TGCGCCAGCAGCTTTGGTAGCGGGAAGAGCTCCTACGAGCAGTACTTC. It translates to CASSFGSGKSSYEQYF. This sequence joins TRBV5-1 and TRBJ2-7; 8 bases agree with TRBD2. This CDR3 is built from 16 residues. Looked up from germline, CDR1 is SGHRS and CDR2 is YFSETQ. With V trimmed by 2 bases and J by 0 bases, 7 bases remained unmatched.

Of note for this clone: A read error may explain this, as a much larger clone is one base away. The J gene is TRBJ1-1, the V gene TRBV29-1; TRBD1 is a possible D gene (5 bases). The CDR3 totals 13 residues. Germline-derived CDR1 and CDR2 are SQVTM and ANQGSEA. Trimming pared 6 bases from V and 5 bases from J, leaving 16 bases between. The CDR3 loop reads CSVAHGEGTEAFF. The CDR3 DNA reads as TGCAGCGTCGCACACGGGGAGGGGACTGAAGCTTTCTTT.

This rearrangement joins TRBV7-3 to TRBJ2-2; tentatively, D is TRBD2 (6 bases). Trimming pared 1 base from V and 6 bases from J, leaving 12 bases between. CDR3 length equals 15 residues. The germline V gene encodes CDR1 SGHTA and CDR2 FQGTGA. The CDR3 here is CASSLNGREAGELFF. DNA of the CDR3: TGTGCCAGCAGCTTAAACGGGAGAGAGGCCGGGGAGCTGTTTTTT.

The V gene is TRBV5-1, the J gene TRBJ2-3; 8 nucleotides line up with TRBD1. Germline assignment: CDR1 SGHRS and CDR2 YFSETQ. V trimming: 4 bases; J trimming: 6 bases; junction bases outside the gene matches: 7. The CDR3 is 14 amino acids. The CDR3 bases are TGCGCCAGCAGCATCGGGACAGGCCCTGATACGCAGTATTTT. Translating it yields CASSIGTGPDTQYF.

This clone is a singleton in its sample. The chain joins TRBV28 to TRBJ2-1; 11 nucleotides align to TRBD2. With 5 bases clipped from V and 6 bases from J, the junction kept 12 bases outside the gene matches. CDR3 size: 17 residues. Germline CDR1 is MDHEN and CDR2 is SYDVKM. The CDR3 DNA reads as TGTGCCAGCAGTCCTAACACTCTAGCGGGAGGATTCAATGAGCAGTTCTTC. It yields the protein CASSPNTLAGGFNEQFF.

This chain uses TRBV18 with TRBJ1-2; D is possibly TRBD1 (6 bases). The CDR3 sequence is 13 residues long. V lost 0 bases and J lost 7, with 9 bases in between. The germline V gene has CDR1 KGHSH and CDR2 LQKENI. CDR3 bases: TGTGCCAGCTCACCACCGGGACAAGCTGGCTACACCTTC. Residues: CASSPPGQAGYTF. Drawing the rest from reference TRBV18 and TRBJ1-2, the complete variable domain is NAGVMQNPRHLVRRRGQEARLRCSPMKGHSHVYWYRQLPEEGLKFMVYLQKENIIDESGMPKERFSAEFPKEGPSILRIQQVVRGDSAAYFCASSPPGQAGYTFGSGTRLTVV.

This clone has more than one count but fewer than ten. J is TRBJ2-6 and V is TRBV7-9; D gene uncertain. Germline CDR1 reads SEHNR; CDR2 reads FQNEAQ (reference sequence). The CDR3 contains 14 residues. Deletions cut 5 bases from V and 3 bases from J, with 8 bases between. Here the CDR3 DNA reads TGTGCCAGCAGCCCCTGGGGTGGGGCCAACGTCCTGACTTTC. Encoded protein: CASSPWGGANVLTF.

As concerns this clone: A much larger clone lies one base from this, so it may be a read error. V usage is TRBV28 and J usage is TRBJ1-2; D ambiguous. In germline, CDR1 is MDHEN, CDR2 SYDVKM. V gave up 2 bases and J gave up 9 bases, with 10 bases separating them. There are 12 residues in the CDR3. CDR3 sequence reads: CASSLLGYCYTF. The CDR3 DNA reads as TGTGCCAGCAGTTTACTCGGGTATTGCTACACCTTC.

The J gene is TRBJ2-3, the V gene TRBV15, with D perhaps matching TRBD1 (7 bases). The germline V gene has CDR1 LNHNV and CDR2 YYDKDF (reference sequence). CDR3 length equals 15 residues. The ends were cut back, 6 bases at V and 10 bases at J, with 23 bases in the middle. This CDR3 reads CATSLGGQTFTAQYF. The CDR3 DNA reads TGTGCCACCAGTTTGGGGGGACAGACATTTACTGCGCAGTATTTT.

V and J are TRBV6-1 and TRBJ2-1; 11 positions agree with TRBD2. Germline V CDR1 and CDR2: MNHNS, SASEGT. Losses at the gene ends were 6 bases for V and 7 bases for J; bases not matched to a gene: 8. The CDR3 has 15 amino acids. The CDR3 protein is CASSETSGSINEQFF. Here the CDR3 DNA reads TGTGCCAGCAGCGAAACTAGCGGGAGCATAAATGAGCAGTTCTTC.

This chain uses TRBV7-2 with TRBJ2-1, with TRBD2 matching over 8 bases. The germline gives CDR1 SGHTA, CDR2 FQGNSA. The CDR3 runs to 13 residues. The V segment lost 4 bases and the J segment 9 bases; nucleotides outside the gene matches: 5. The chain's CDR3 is CASSWTSWVEQFF. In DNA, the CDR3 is TGTGCCAGCAGCTGGACTAGCTGGGTTGAGCAGTTCTTC.

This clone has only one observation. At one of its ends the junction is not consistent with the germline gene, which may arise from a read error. CDR3 amino acids: CASSELGSSTDTQYF. The CDR3 region has the DNA TGTGCTAGCAGCGAACTAGGATCCAGCACAGATACGCAGTATTTT. The gene calls are TRBV7-7 and TRBJ2-3; the D gene is possibly TRBD2 (5 bases). The CDR3 contains 15 residues. Germline-derived CDR1 and CDR2 are SSHAT and FNYEAQ (reference sequence).

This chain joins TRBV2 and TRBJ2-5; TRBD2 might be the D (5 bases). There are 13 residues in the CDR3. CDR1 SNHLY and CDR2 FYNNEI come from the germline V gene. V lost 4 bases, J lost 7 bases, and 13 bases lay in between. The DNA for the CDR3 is TGTGCCAGCAGTGCCGCCCGGGATGGGACCCAGTACTTC. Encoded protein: CASSAARDGTQYF.

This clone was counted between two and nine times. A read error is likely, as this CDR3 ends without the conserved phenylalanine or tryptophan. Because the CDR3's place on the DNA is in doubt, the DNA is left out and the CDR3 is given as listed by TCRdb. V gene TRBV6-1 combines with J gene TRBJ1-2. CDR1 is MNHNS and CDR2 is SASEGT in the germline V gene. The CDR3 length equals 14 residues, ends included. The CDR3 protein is CASSEAADALGYIL.

The CDR3 nucleotides are TGTGCCAGCAGCAGGGACCAGTTGTTTTTT. Amino acids: CASSRDQLFF. The chain couples TRBV7-9 to TRBJ2-2, with D possibly being TRBD1 or TRBD2 (5 bases each). The length of the CDR3 is 10 residues. The V end lost 5 bases, the J end lost 15 bases, and 10 bases lay between the germline ends. Germline V gene data show CDR1 as SEHNR and CDR2 as FQNEAQ (reference sequence).

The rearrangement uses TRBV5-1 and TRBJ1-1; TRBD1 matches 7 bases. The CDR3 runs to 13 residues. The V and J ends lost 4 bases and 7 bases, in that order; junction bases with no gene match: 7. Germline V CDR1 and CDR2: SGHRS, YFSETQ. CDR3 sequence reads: CASSISRDSEAFF. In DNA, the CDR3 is TGCGCCAGCAGCATAAGCCGGGACAGTGAAGCTTTCTTT.

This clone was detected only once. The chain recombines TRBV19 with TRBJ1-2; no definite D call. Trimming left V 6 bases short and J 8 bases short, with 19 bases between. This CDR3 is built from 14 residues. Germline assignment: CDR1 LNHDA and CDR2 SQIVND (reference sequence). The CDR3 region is CASSEIDRREGYTF. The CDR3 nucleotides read TGTGCCAGTAGCGAAATAGATCGGCGGGAAGGCTACACCTTC.

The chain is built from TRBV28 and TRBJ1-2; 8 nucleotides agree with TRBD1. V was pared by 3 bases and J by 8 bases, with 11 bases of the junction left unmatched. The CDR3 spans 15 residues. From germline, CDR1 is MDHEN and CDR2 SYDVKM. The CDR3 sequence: CASSLLDRVRYGYTF. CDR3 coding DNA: TGTGCCAGCAGTTTGTTGGACAGGGTCCGTTACGGCTACACCTTC.

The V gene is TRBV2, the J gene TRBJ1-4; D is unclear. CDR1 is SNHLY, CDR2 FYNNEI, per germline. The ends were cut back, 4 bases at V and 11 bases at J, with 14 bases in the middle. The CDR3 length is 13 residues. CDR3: CASSVVRVGKLFF. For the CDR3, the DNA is TGTGCCAGCAGTGTCGTGCGAGTCGGGAAACTGTTTTTT. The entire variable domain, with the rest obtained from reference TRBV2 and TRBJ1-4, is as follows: EPEVTQTPSHQVTQMGQEVILRCVPISNHLYFYWYRQILGQKVEFLVSFYNNEISEKSEIFDDQFSVERPDGSNFTLKIRSTKLEDSAMYFCASSVVRVGKLFFGSGTQLSVL.

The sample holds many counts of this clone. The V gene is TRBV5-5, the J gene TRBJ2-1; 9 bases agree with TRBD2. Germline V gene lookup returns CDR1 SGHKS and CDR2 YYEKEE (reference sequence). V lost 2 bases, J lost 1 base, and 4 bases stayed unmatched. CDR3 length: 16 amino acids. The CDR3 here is CASSFLAGRSYNEQFF. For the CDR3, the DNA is TGTGCCAGCAGCTTCCTAGCGGGAAGGTCCTACAATGAGCAGTTCTTC.

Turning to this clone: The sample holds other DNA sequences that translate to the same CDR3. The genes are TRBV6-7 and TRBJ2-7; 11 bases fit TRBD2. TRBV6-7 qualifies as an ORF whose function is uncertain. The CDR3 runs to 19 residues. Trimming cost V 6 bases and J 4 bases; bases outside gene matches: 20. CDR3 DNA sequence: TGTGCCAGCAGACCACCCTCCCAACTAGCGGGAGAGGAAGTATACGAGCAGTACTTC. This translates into CASRPPSQLAGEEVYEQYF.

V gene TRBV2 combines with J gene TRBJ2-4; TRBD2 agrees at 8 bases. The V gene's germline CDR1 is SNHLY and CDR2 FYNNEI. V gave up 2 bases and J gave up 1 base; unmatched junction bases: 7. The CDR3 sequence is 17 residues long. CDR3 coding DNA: TGTGCCAGCAGTGAAAACGGGAGGGCCCCGGCCAAAAACATTCAGTACTTC. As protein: CASSENGRAPAKNIQYF.